Below are 14 T cell receptor beta chains sequenced from a single sample in a study of T cell responses to AZD1222 COVID-19 vaccine. Only in-frame clones appear in the TCRdb table, and some are missing; sequencing was by immunoSEQ multiplex PCR. This table holds some 200,000 clones, roughly 92% found once. The source was peripheral blood, collected on day 0 of AZD1222 vaccination. The receptors originated from an adult in good health.

V gene TRBV4-1 combines with J gene TRBJ1-2; TRBD1 agrees at 9 bases. Germline V lookup: CDR1 MGHRA, CDR2 YSYEKL. J gave up 8 bases and V 1 base, and 8 bases lay outside the gene matches. The CDR3 contains 15 residues. DNA for the CDR3: TGCGCCAGCAGCCAAGCTATGGGACAGGGTCCGGGCTACACCTTC. It is translated as CASSQAMGQGPGYTF.

The genes are TRBV7-2 and TRBJ2-1, with D unresolved. Per the germline V gene, CDR1 is SGHTA and CDR2 is FQGNSA. CDR3 length equals 16 residues. With 4 bases removed from V and 6 bases from J, the gap between germline ends came to 19 bases. The CDR3 spells CASSSVGSIYRNEQFF. DNA of the CDR3: TGTGCCAGCAGCTCGGTGGGATCCATCTACCGCAATGAGCAGTTCTTC.

The chain employs TRBV6-6 and TRBJ2-2; no reliable D call. Per the germline V gene, CDR1 is MNHNY and CDR2 is SVGAGI (reference sequence). V shed 6 bases and J shed 3 bases, with 5 bases lying between them. The CDR3 length is 12 residues. The CDR3 reads CASSLDTGELFF. The CDR3 coding sequence is TGTGCCAGCAGCCTGGACACCGGGGAGCTGTTTTTT.

J is TRBJ1-1 and V is TRBV5-1, with a weak D call TRBD1 (6 bases). The germline V and J ends were trimmed by 3 bases and 3 bases, with 21 bases remaining between them. CDR3 length: 17 amino acids. Per the germline V gene, CDR1 is SGHRS and CDR2 is YFSETQ. The CDR3 nucleotides are TGCGCCAGCAGCTCCAGGGGAGCAGGGACAAGGGACACTGAAGCTTTCTTT. It yields the protein CASSSRGAGTRDTEAFF.

The rearrangement links TRBV5-1 to TRBJ2-7; D remains unclear. CDR1 and CDR2 from the germline V gene are SGHRS and YFSETQ. V lost 9 bases to trimming and J lost 2 bases, with 12 bases between them. The CDR3 consists of 12 residues. The CDR3: CATRRRAYEQYV. The CDR3, as DNA: TGCGCCACCAGGCGTCGGGCCTACGAGCAGTACGTC.

The CDR3 reads CASSPPESAEKLFF. The CDR3 nucleotides read TGTGCCAGCTCACCACCCGAATCAGCCGAAAAACTGTTTTTT. The chain carries TRBV18 and TRBJ1-4, with unresolved D. This CDR3 comprises 14 residues. V lost 0 bases to trimming and J lost 8 bases, with 10 bases between them. Germline V CDR1 and CDR2: KGHSH, LQKENI.

The rearrangement joins TRBV19 to TRBJ1-5; 7 bases are a match to TRBD1. CDR3 size: 17 residues. The ends lost 6 bases at V and 3 bases at J; junction bases unmatched: 14. Germline CDR1 reads LNHDA; CDR2 reads SQIVND (reference sequence). The CDR3 nucleotides are TGTGCCAGTAGCCCCAAACGACAGGGAGTAAACAATCAGCCCCAGCATTTT. The encoded protein is CASSPKRQGVNNQPQHF.

This rearrangement joins TRBV5-5 to TRBJ2-3; 8 nucleotides line up with TRBD1. The V gene's germline CDR1 is SGHKS and CDR2 YYEKEE (reference sequence). This CDR3 has 14 amino acids. J was trimmed by 2 bases and V by 4 bases; bases with no gene match: 3. The CDR3 DNA follows: TGTGCCAGCAGCCCGGGACAGGACACAGATACGCAGTATTTT. Encoded protein: CASSPGQDTDTQYF.

This chain connects TRBV5-4 to TRBJ2-5; D is perhaps TRBD2 (6 bases). CDR1 is SGHNT and CDR2 is YYREEE in the germline V gene (reference sequence). V dropped 4 bases and J dropped 5 bases, with 15 bases sitting between them. The CDR3 is made up of 14 amino acids. The CDR3 DNA is TGTGCCAGCAGCGGTACGACTAGTGACGAGACCCAGTACTTC. Translating gives CASSGTTSDETQYF.

V usage is TRBV4-1 and J usage is TRBJ1-1; D uncertain. In germline, CDR1 is MGHRA, CDR2 YSYEKL. The CDR3 covers 14 residues. Between the trimmed V and J ends, which lost 2 bases and 3 bases, there was a span of 10 bases. The CDR3 DNA sequence: TGCGCCAGCAGCCAAATGAGAGCGGACACTGAAGCTTTCTTT. Translating it yields CASSQMRADTEAFF.

The rearrangement uses TRBV5-1 and TRBJ1-2, with a possible D match to TRBD1 (5 bases). CDR1 SGHRS and CDR2 YFSETQ come from the germline V gene. The ends were cut back, 0 bases at V and 3 bases at J, with 9 bases in the middle. CDR3 length: 14 residues. DNA for the CDR3: TGCGCCAGCAGCTTGGGGGGGTTGGACTATGGCTACACCTTC. This encodes CASSLGGLDYGYTF.

The chain has TRBV11-3 and TRBJ2-1, with 7 nucleotides matching TRBD1. Germline V gene data show CDR1 as SGHNT and CDR2 as YENEEA. This CDR3 is built from 15 residues. V lost 5 bases, J lost 6 bases, and 10 bases stayed unmatched. Here the CDR3 reads CASSPSDRAGNEQFF. CDR3 nucleotides: TGTGCCAGCAGCCCATCAGACAGGGCGGGCAATGAGCAGTTCTTC.

The V gene is TRBV29-1, the J gene TRBJ2-6; D is unclear. Trimming removed 6 bases from V and 0 bases from J, with 12 bases in between. The CDR3 runs to 15 residues. Germline V gene data show CDR1 as SQVTM and CDR2 as ANQGSEA. CDR3 in amino acids: CSVAYWYSGANVLTF. In DNA form, the CDR3 reads TGCAGCGTCGCCTACTGGTACTCTGGGGCCAACGTCCTGACTTTC. Together with reference TRBV29-1 and TRBJ2-6, the CDR3 gives the full variable domain: SAVISQKPSRDICQRGTSLTIQCQVDSQVTMMFWYRQQPGQSLTLIATANQGSEATYESGFVIDKFPISRPNLTFSTLTVSNMSPEDSSIYLCSVAYWYSGANVLTFGAGSRLTVL.

This rearrangement joins TRBV2 to TRBJ1-2, with D hard to call. The germline CDR1 and CDR2 sequences are SNHLY and FYNNEI. V dropped 6 bases and J dropped 3 bases, with 8 bases sitting between them. The CDR3 contains 12 residues. The DNA for the CDR3 is TGTGCCAGCAGGGCGGACGACTATGGCTACACCTTC. Translation: CASRADDYGYTF.